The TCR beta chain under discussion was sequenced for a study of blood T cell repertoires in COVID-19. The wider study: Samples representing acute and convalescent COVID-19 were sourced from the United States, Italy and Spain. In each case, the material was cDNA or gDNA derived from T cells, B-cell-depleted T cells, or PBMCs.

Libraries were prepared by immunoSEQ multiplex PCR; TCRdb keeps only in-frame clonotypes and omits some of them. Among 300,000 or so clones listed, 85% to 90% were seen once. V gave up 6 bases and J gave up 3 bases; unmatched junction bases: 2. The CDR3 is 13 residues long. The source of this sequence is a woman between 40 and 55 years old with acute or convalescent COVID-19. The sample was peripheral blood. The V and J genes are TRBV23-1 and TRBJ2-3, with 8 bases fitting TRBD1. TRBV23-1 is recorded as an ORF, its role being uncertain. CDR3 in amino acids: CASRDRETDTQYF. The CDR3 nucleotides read TGCGCCAGCAGGGACAGGGAGACAGATACGCAGTATTTT.